These T cell receptor beta chains were read from a single sample in a study of control samples from healthy donors and cancer patients. The data were produced by immunoSEQ multiplex PCR, yet TCRdb's version contains in-frame clones alone and is incomplete. The sample includes about 410,000 clones, approximately 90% seen only once; the top ten take about 6.3%. Specimen: PBMCs. These receptors all come from a man aged 40-50 years with head and neck cancer. Each CDR3 is given with its conserved first and last residue. The D gene is left open where the match is weak. Size is stated for part of the rows, as once, few or many counts, or as a class when the clone is expanded.

clone_size	d_call	v_call	j_call	cdr3_length	cdr3_aa	cdr3_nt
few	TRBD1	TRBV19	TRBJ1-2	17	CASSMGTGGASNYGYTF	TGTGCCAGTAGTATGGGGACAGGGGGCGCTTCTAACTATGGCTACACCTTC
-	-	TRBV5-1	TRBJ1-4	15	CASSLETATNEKLFF	TGCGCCAGCAGCTTGGAGACAGCAACTAATGAAAAACTGTTTTTT
-	-	TRBV27	TRBJ1-4	16	CATLYRGLSTNEKLFF	TGTGCCACCCTTTATCGGGGGCTCTCAACTAATGAAAAACTGTTTTTT
once	TRBD1	TRBV5-4	TRBJ1-1	15	CASSTQVPGQGEAFF	TGTGCCAGCAGCACTCAAGTGCCGGGACAGGGTGAAGCTTTCTTT
-	TRBD1	TRBV6-9	TRBJ2-5	18	CASSYYLCMTGGTETQYF	TGTGCCAGCAGTTATTATCTGTGTATGACAGGGGGCACGGAGACCCAGTACTTC
-	-	TRBV20-1	TRBJ2-1	11	CSSPSDNEQFF	TGCAGTAGCCCATCCGACAATGAGCAGTTCTTC
-	TRBD2	TRBV5-1	TRBJ2-3	15	CASSLEAGGPDTQYF	TGCGCCAGCAGCTTGGAAGCGGGAGGCCCAGATACGCAGTATTTT
-	-	TRBV10-1	TRBJ1-1	14	CASPLQGMNTEAFF	TGCGCCAGCCCCCTCCAGGGGATGAACACTGAAGCTTTCTTT
-	-	TRBV19	TRBJ2-7	12	CASGVNTYEQYF	TGTGCCAGCGGGGTGAACACGTACGAGCAGTACTTC
-	-	TRBV9	TRBJ1-6	15	CASSGVGGLNSPLHF	TGTGCCAGCAGCGGGGTGGGAGGGCTTAATTCACCCCTCCACTTT
-	TRBD1	TRBV5-6	TRBJ2-6	18	CASSLLGQQTSGANVLTF	TGTGCCAGCAGCTTGCTGGGACAGCAAACCTCTGGGGCCAACGTCCTGACTTTC
-	-	TRBV24-1	TRBJ2-2	13	CATSGGGTGELFF	TGTGCCACCTCCGGAGGGGGGACAGGGGAGCTGTTTTTT
-	TRBD1	TRBV28	TRBJ2-7	14	CASSSTGGLYEQYF	TGTGCCAGCAGTTCGACAGGGGGTTTATACGAGCAGTACTTC
-	-	TRBV9	TRBJ1-2	15	CASSVDRATTYGYTF	TGTGCCAGCAGCGTAGACAGGGCGACGACCTATGGCTACACCTTC
-	-	TRBV5-5	TRBJ2-5	15	CASSPRVGGQETQYF	TGTGCCAGCAGCCCACGGGTGGGTGGGCAAGAGACCCAGTACTTC
-	TRBD2	TRBV6-4	TRBJ2-3	16	CASSGTSGGATDTQYF	TGTGCCAGCAGTGGGACTAGCGGGGGGGCCACAGATACGCAGTATTTT
-	-	TRBV18	TRBJ1-5	16	CASSPSPSNSNQPQHF	TGTGCCAGCTCACCAAGCCCTTCAAATAGCAATCAGCCCCAGCATTTT
-	-	TRBV5-3	TRBJ2-5	10	CARSFVWVYF	TGTGCCAGAAGCTTCGTGTGGGTGTACTTC
-	-	TRBV27	TRBJ1-5	13	CASSDSLNQPQHF	TGTGCCAGCAGTGACAGTCTCAATCAGCCCCAGCATTTT
once	-	TRBV2	TRBJ1-5	11	CASGGGQPQHF	TGTGCCAGTGGGGGAGGTCAGCCCCAGCATTTT
-	-	TRBV27	TRBJ2-3	15	CASSFWREGTDTQYF	TGTGCCAGCAGTTTTTGGAGGGAGGGCACAGATACGCAGTATTTT
few	-	TRBV6-5	TRBJ2-7	14	CASSYTGTRREQYF	TGTGCCAGCAGTTACACCGGGACACGGAGGGAGCAGTACTTC
-	-	TRBV9	TRBJ2-5	14	CASSETGYGMTQYF	TGTGCCAGCAGCGAGACAGGCTATGGGATGACCCAGTACTTC
-	-	TRBV9	TRBJ2-1	11	CASSRDHEQFF	TGTGCCAGCAGTCGAGACCATGAGCAGTTCTTC
-	TRBD2	TRBV3-1/TRBV3-2	TRBJ2-1	16	CASSQGTSGTYNEQFF	TGTGCCAGCAGCCAAGGGACTAGCGGGACCTACAATGAGCAGTTCTTC
-	-	TRBV6-1	TRBJ1-1	14	CASSEAPMNTEAFF	TGTGCCAGCAGTGAAGCCCCTATGAACACTGAAGCTTTCTTT
-	-	TRBV28	TRBJ2-5	11	CASSSPRAQYF	TGTGCCAGCAGTTCGCCTCGGGCCCAGTACTTC
-	-	TRBV27	TRBJ1-6	16	CASASGGTPYNSPLHF	TGTGCCAGCGCGTCCGGGGGGACACCTTATAATTCACCCCTCCACTTT
-	TRBD1	TRBV5-5	TRBJ1-6	15	CASSLDGTGPSPLHF	TGTGCCAGCAGCTTGGACGGGACAGGCCCTTCACCCCTCCACTTT
-	-	TRBV30	TRBJ2-2	13	CAWSSGNTGELFF	TGTGCCTGGTCGAGCGGGAACACCGGGGAGCTGTTTTTT
-	TRBD2	TRBV5-6	TRBJ2-4	15	CASRSGLETKNIQYF	TGTGCCAGCAGGTCCGGACTAGAAACCAAAAACATTCAGTACTTC
-	-	TRBV27	TRBJ2-7	19	CASSLGFSWDPRKIYEQYF	TGTGCCAGCAGTTTAGGTTTTTCCTGGGACCCCCGAAAAATTTACGAGCAGTACTTC
-	-	TRBV2	TRBJ2-7	14	CASSERWLSYEQYF	TGTGCCAGCAGTGAGAGATGGCTCTCCTACGAGCAGTACTTC
-	TRBD1	TRBV7-9	TRBJ1-6	15	CASRVVGTGYSPLHF	TGTGCCAGCAGGGTTGTCGGGACAGGGTATTCACCCCTCCACTTT
-	-	TRBV2	TRBJ2-7	10	CASLNRVQYF	TGTGCCAGCCTTAACAGGGTTCAGTACTTC
once	TRBD1	TRBV5-1	TRBJ1-2	14	CASSPTGEDYGYTF	TGCGCCAGCAGCCCGACAGGGGAAGACTATGGCTACACCTTC
-	-	TRBV5-1	TRBJ2-7	14	CASRRSERNYEQYF	TGCGCCAGCAGGAGGTCTGAGCGGAACTACGAGCAGTACTTC
-	-	TRBV11-2	TRBJ2-7	12	CASSLSGVEQYF	TGTGCCAGCAGCTTATCGGGGGTCGAGCAGTACTTC
once	TRBD1	TRBV5-1	TRBJ2-7	14	CASSGRTGGYEQYF	TGCGCCAGCAGCGGCCGGACAGGGGGTTACGAGCAGTACTTC
-	-	TRBV7-2	TRBJ1-1	15	CASSPPTPRSTEAFF	TGTGCCAGCAGCCCCCCGACACCCCGGAGCACTGAAGCTTTCTTT
few	-	TRBV10-1	TRBJ1-6	13	CASSDSENSPLHF	TGCGCCAGCAGCGACAGTGAGAATTCACCCCTCCACTTT
-	-	TRBV6-2/TRBV6-3	TRBJ1-5	14	CASSYSHLDQPQHF	TGTGCCAGCAGTTACTCGCACCTAGATCAGCCCCAGCATTTT
-	-	TRBV11-2	TRBJ2-7	12	CASSFIASEQYF	TGTGCCAGCAGCTTCATAGCCTCCGAGCAGTACTTC
-	-	TRBV4-3	TRBJ1-4	17	CASSQEGRGSAGEKLFF	TGCGCCAGCAGCCAAGAGGGCCGGGGGTCCGCTGGCGAAAAACTGTTTTTT
once	TRBD1	TRBV6-2/TRBV6-3	TRBJ1-5	21	CASSYSGTGKGLGTFNQPQHF	TGTGCCAGCAGTTACTCCGGGACAGGGAAAGGATTAGGCACCTTCAATCAGCCCCAGCATTTT
-	-	TRBV28	TRBJ1-1	12	CASSLLGEGAFF	TGTGCCAGCAGTTTATTAGGGGAGGGAGCTTTCTTT
-	TRBD2	TRBV30	TRBJ2-1	13	CAWSSGAYNEQFF	TGTGCCTGGAGCAGCGGGGCCTACAATGAGCAGTTCTTC
-	-	TRBV14	TRBJ1-4	15	CASSPLGGPNEKLFF	TGTGCCAGCAGCCCCCTGGGGGGCCCTAATGAAAAACTGTTTTTT
-	-	TRBV7-2	TRBJ2-1	12	CASSLDPTEQFF	TGTGCCAGCAGCTTAGACCCGACAGAGCAGTTCTTC
-	-	TRBV5-4	TRBJ2-7	14	CASSTLPGTYEQYF	TGTGCCAGCAGCACTTTACCGGGAACTTACGAGCAGTACTTC
-	-	TRBV7-8	TRBJ2-2	16	CASSPGFGEGTGELFF	TGTGCCAGCAGCCCCGGGTTTGGCGAGGGCACCGGGGAGCTGTTTTTT
-	-	TRBV7-3	TRBJ1-1	16	CASSPRGGQWDTEAFF	TGTGCCAGCAGCCCCCGGGGGGGCCAATGGGACACTGAAGCTTTCTTT